What follows describes a single T cell receptor (beta chain). The antigen remains unidentified. One end of the junction varies from germline; a read error may be responsible. From germline, CDR1 is LNHDA and CDR2 SQIVND (reference sequence). The CDR3 has 15 amino acids. The DNA input per sorted-subset replicate PCR was about 220 ng, corresponding to 28,000 or so T cell genomes. Clones were read by immunoSEQ multiplex PCR, and TCRdb kept only the in-frame ones, dropping some. The table has 550,000 to 850,000 clones, approximately 79% seen once. This sample is drawn from a study of shared clonotypes between healthy human individuals. General study findings and limits: Clonotypes not shared had lower generation probabilities than those common to all four donors. Generally, naive subsets came out with larger estimated richness than memory subsets.

The gene calls are TRBV19 and TRBJ1-5; no clear D. The clonotype comes from a woman in her twenties or thirties in good health. The sample taken for sequencing was memory CD4+ T cells sorted from blood. Subset indicated: CD45RA-negative fraction. CDR3 amino acids: CSYLPHHYSNQPQHF. Here the CDR3 DNA reads TGCTCTTATCTCCCTCACCATTATAGCAATCAGCCCCAGCATTTT.